The 13 T cell receptor beta chains below come from one sample, sequenced in a study of T cells in Graves' hyperthyroidism and ophthalmopathy (dated by TCRdb to the late 2010s). The library was produced with multiplex PCR. The data were produced on an Illumina HiSeq 2000. TCR beta CDR3 regions were amplified from RNA transcripts. The first round of RT-PCR for the TCR CDR3 was performed with the HTBI primer set and the Qiagen OneStep RT-PCR kit. TCRdb reanalyzed the raw reads on its own, using fastp at Q25 for trimming and MiXCR for clone calling, and kept in-frame beta chains. Each entry merges the rows of one CDR3 protein and shows their most common DNA and genes. Recorded for this sample are about 410,000 distinct CDR3 sequences; 14% to 15% of them occurred a single time. In total, the top ten clones hold approximately 13% of the sample. The sequenced sample was blood. The receptor set was obtained from a man aged 18 to 29 with Graves' ophthalmopathy.

The rearrangement links TRBV12-3 or TRBV12-4 to TRBJ2-7, with 9 bases fitting TRBD1. The CDR3 extends over 14 amino acids. V shed 5 bases, J shed 2 bases, and the junction held 4 bases outside the gene matches. CDR3 bases: TGTGCCAGCAGTGGGACAGGGAAAACCTACGAGCAGTACTTC. Translating gives CASSGTGKTYEQYF.

This clonotype has ten or more counts. V gene TRBV18 combines with J gene TRBJ2-5; D possibly corresponds to TRBD1 (6 bases). Germline V gene sequence: CDR1 KGHSH, CDR2 LQKENI. V was pared by 5 bases and J by 5 bases, with 15 bases between. The CDR3 sequence is 14 residues long. CDR3 in amino acids: CASSSTGSTETQYF. In DNA, the CDR3 is TGTGCCAGCTCATCTACAGGGTCAACGGAGACCCAGTACTTC.

This clonotype was found many times. The V call is TRBV11-2, the J call TRBJ2-2, with no clear D. The CDR3 has 14 residues. V was clipped by 5 bases and J by 5 bases, with 12 bases between them. Germline CDR1 SGHAT, CDR2 FQNNGV. In DNA, the CDR3 is TGTGCCAGCAGCCAAGTAGTAGAAACCGGGGAGCTGTTTTTT. Its translation is CASSQVVETGELFF.

This clonotype occurred a few times. The chain has TRBV6-2 or TRBV6-3 and TRBJ1-4; D call uncertain. The CDR3 sequence is 17 residues long. Germline lookup yields CDR1 MNHEY and CDR2 SVGEGT. The ends were cut back, 0 bases at V and 3 bases at J, with 14 bases in the middle. The CDR3 bases are TGTGCCAGCAGTTACTCATCGGCGGGGTTGGCTAATGAAAAACTGTTTTTT. The encoded protein is CASSYSSAGLANEKLFF.

At least ten counts were recorded for this clonotype. V is TRBV6-1 and J is TRBJ2-3; D remains unclear. This CDR3 spans 13 amino acids. The V gene's germline CDR1 is MNHNS and CDR2 SASEGT. V gave up 3 bases and J gave up 5 bases, with 9 bases separating them. The CDR3 sequence: CASSDNTGDTQYF. The CDR3 region has the DNA TGTGCCAGCAGTGACAATACTGGAGATACGCAGTATTTT.

J is TRBJ2-3 and V is TRBV14; the D gene could be TRBD1 or TRBD2 (6 bases each). Trimming shortened V by 4 bases and J by 0 bases, and 14 bases separated the two germline ends. The length of the CDR3 is 16 residues. Germline lookup yields CDR1 SGHDN and CDR2 FVKESK. CDR3 sequence: CASSPLTGASTDTQYF. The CDR3, as DNA: TGTGCCAGCAGCCCCCTAACGGGGGCTAGCACAGATACGCAGTATTTT. Drawing the rest from reference TRBV14 and TRBJ2-3, the complete variable domain is EAGVTQFPSHSVIEKGQTVTLRCDPISGHDNLYWYRRVMGKEIKFLLHFVKESKQDESGMPNNRFLAERTGGTYSTLKVQPAELEDSGVYFCASSPLTGASTDTQYFGPGTRLTVL.

This clonotype was observed a handful of times. The chain joins TRBV4-1 to TRBJ1-2; TRBD1 aligns across 7 bases. This CDR3 region has 15 residues. The V gene end was trimmed by 3 bases and the J gene end by 3 bases; junction bases not matched to a gene: 7. The V gene's germline CDR1 is MGHRA and CDR2 YSYEKL. The CDR3 region has the DNA TGCGCCAGCAGCCACTTTCCGACAGGGTACTATGGCTACACCTTC. Protein sequence: CASSHFPTGYYGYTF.

This clonotype has a count of ten or more. The V call is TRBV7-2, the J call TRBJ2-1; D is possibly TRBD2 (5 bases). The CDR3 has 14 residues. V lost 4 bases, J lost 8 bases, and 15 bases lay in between. The germline CDR1 and CDR2 sequences are SGHTA and FQGNSA. This chain's CDR3 is CASSYPGSVYEQFF. The CDR3 nucleotides read TGTGCCAGCAGCTACCCGGGAAGTGTGTATGAGCAGTTCTTC.

This clonotype was seen many times. The rearrangement joins TRBV5-1 to TRBJ2-3; D remains ambiguous. The V gene lost 3 bases and the J gene lost 0 bases, with 14 bases spanning the gap. The CDR3 sequence is 16 residues long. CDR1 is SGHRS and CDR2 is YFSETQ in the germline V gene. The CDR3 is CASSWEDGLSTDTQYF. For the CDR3, the DNA is TGCGCCAGCAGCTGGGAAGACGGGCTAAGCACAGATACGCAGTATTTT.

This clonotype was counted at least ten times. The rearrangement uses TRBV30 and TRBJ1-5; 10 nucleotides line up with TRBD1. After removal of 2 bases from V and 7 bases from J, the junction contained 5 bases not matched to a gene. Germline CDR1 reads GTSNPN; CDR2 reads SVGIG (reference sequence). The CDR3 is 14 residues long. The CDR3 protein is CAWSSTGGGQPQHF. CDR3 coding DNA: TGTGCCTGGAGTTCGACAGGGGGCGGGCAGCCCCAGCATTTT.

This clonotype has at least ten counts. The chain employs TRBV6-6 and TRBJ1-2, with D uncertain. The V end lost 2 bases, the J end lost 0 bases, and 7 bases lay between the germline ends. This CDR3 has 14 amino acids. Germline-derived CDR1 and CDR2 are MNHNY and SVGAGI (reference sequence). CDR3 sequence reads: CASSYSAANYGYTF. Here the CDR3 DNA reads TGTGCCAGCAGTTACAGTGCAGCTAACTATGGCTACACCTTC.

This clonotype was found many times. The rearrangement uses TRBV7-9 and TRBJ2-2, with D maybe TRBD2 (5 bases). Germline assignment: CDR1 SEHNR and CDR2 FQNEAQ (reference sequence). V shed 5 bases and J shed 2 bases, with 15 bases lying between them. The CDR3 extends over 16 amino acids. CDR3 DNA: TGTGCCAGCAGCCCCCGTGGTAGCGTCAACACCGGGGAGCTGTTTTTT. Translated, it gives CASSPRGSVNTGELFF. The whole variable domain, filled in from reference TRBV7-9 and TRBJ2-2, reads DTGVSQNPRHKITKRGQNVTFRCDPISEHNRLYWYRQTLGQGPEFLTYFQNEAQLEKSRLLSDRFSAERPKGSFSTLEIQRTEQGDSAMYLCASSPRGSVNTGELFFGEGSRLTVL.

The V call is TRBV6-1, the J call TRBJ2-7; 8 nucleotides match TRBD2. CDR1 is MNHNS and CDR2 is SASEGT in the germline V gene. This CDR3 comprises 13 residues. Trimming at V came to 7 bases and at J to 4 bases, leaving 6 bases not matched to a gene. The CDR3 nucleotides read TGTGCCAGCACTCCGGGACTAGGTTACGAGCAGTACTTC. Protein product: CASTPGLGYEQYF.